The T cell receptor (beta chain) described here comes from a study of blood T cell repertoires in COVID-19. As for the study in general: Specimens from acute and convalescent COVID-19 originated in the United States, Italy and Spain. PBMCs, B-cell-depleted T cells, or T cells provided the cDNA or gDNA that made up the material.

As originally analysed: Estimated nucleated cell counts came from reference gene primer amplification. Sequencing used immunoSEQ multiplex PCR; TCRdb keeps in-frame clones, though not all of them. V and J calls and clone size are as listed in that table; D and trimming were resolved from the DNA. The sample lists around 81,000 clones; 88% were seen once. The CDR3 totals 13 residues. Germline V gives CDR1 LNHDA, CDR2 SQIVND (reference sequence). Trimming removed 5 bases at V and 1 base at J, with 5 bases between. The V gene is TRBV19, the J gene TRBJ1-4; no firm D call. The receptor was isolated from a man aged 65 to 85 with acute or convalescent COVID-19. Sequencing was carried out using peripheral blood. CDR3 loop: CASSVGTNEKLFF. In nucleotides, the CDR3 is TGTGCCAGTAGTGTCGGAACTAATGAAAAACTGTTTTTT.